The 17 T cell receptor beta chains reported below all come from one sample, sequenced in a study of blood T cell repertoires in COVID-19 (dated by TCRdb to 2020 to 2022). Libraries were constructed by the immunoSEQ multiplex PCR assay. The source is immuneACCESS, and TCRdb retained only in-frame sequences with V and J called. Part of the clones is not carried over; for the studies checked, unresolved V genes explain less than half of this, and the remainder is unexplained. The sample table shows 130,000 or so clones, and around nine tenths are seen once. Approximately 2% of the sample rests with the top ten. The specimen was peripheral blood. Source of these receptors: a woman aged 50 to 65 with acute or convalescent COVID-19.

The chain links TRBV7-2 to TRBJ1-1; 7 nucleotides match TRBD1. Germline values: CDR1 SGHTA, CDR2 FQGNSA. The V and J ends lost 3 bases and 4 bases, in that order; junction bases with no gene match: 5. The CDR3 extends over 14 amino acids. In nucleotides, the CDR3 is TGTGCCAGCAGCTTCGCAGGGGGTTTCACTGAAGCTTTCTTT. Its protein product is CASSFAGGFTEAFF.

The chain carries TRBV11-3 and TRBJ2-3; D is possibly TRBD1 (7 bases). Germline V gene data show CDR1 as SGHNT and CDR2 as YENEEA. With 4 bases removed from V and 2 bases from J, the gap between germline ends came to 19 bases. This CDR3 comprises 17 residues. This CDR3 is CASSSRGGDSYTDTQYF. The CDR3 DNA is TGTGCCAGCAGCTCAAGGGGCGGGGACAGTTACACAGATACGCAGTATTTT.

The chain carries TRBV30 and TRBJ2-1, with D perhaps matching TRBD2 (5 bases). The CDR3 has 12 residues. Deletions cut 2 bases from V and 11 bases from J, with 13 bases between. The germline CDR1 and CDR2 sequences are GTSNPN and SVGIG (reference sequence). CDR3 coding DNA: TGTGCCTGGAGTCCCCGGGATAGTAAGCAGTTCTTC. Amino acids: CAWSPRDSKQFF.

The V call is TRBV30, the J call TRBJ1-1; 9 bases are a match to TRBD1. With 3 bases clipped from V and 3 bases from J, the junction kept 2 bases outside the gene matches. Looked up from germline, CDR1 is GTSNPN and CDR2 is SVGIG (reference sequence). This CDR3 is built from 13 residues. DNA of the CDR3: TGTGCCTGGAGGGGACAGGGTGACACTGAAGCTTTCTTT. This codes for CAWRGQGDTEAFF.

The chain links TRBV5-4 to TRBJ2-1; D is perhaps TRBD2 (5 bases). Trimming left V 4 bases short and J 4 bases short, with 9 bases between. Germline CDR1 reads SGHNT; CDR2 reads YYREEE (reference sequence). This CDR3 has 13 amino acids. The CDR3 DNA is TGTGCCAGCAGCGGGAGAGCTTACAATGAGCAGTTCTTC. This translates into CASSGRAYNEQFF. Full variable domain (outside the CDR3, taken from reference TRBV5-4 and TRBJ2-1): ETGVTQSPTHLIKTRGQQVTLRCSSQSGHNTVSWYQQALGQGPQFIFQYYREEENGRGNFPPRFSGLQFPNYSSELNVNALELDDSALYLCASSGRAYNEQFFGPGTRLTVL.

The rearrangement joins TRBV19 to TRBJ1-2, with a weak D call TRBD1 (6 bases). The CDR3 extends over 13 amino acids. V lost 4 bases and J 5 bases, leaving 11 bases between the germline ends. Germline CDR1 reads LNHDA; CDR2 reads SQIVND (reference sequence). CDR3 in amino acids: CASSRDTAYGYTF. CDR3 nucleotides: TGTGCCAGTAGTAGGGACACCGCATATGGCTACACCTTC.

The CDR3 coding sequence is TGCGCCAGCAGCTATCGGACTAGCGGGGGGGAAAGCGCAGATACGCAGTATTTT. Translated, it gives CASSYRTSGGESADTQYF. V usage is TRBV4-1 and J usage is TRBJ2-3; 15 bases agree with TRBD2. J lost 4 bases, V lost 5 bases, and 10 bases had no gene match. The CDR3 length is 18 residues. Germline V lookup: CDR1 MGHRA, CDR2 YSYEKL.

V is TRBV29-1 and J is TRBJ2-5, with a possible D match to TRBD2 (5 bases). The CDR3 has 13 amino acids. Germline lookup yields CDR1 SQVTM and CDR2 ANQGSEA. V was trimmed by 4 bases and J by 4 bases, leaving 13 bases between them. The CDR3 bases are TGCAGCGTTGTTTCGGGGTTCATAGAGACCCAGTACTTC. Amino acid sequence: CSVVSGFIETQYF.

This rearrangement joins TRBV19 to TRBJ2-2; a possible D gene is TRBD1 (5 bases). This CDR3 is built from 13 residues. Germline loops: CDR1 LNHDA, CDR2 SQIVND (reference sequence). The germline V and J ends were trimmed by 10 bases and 6 bases, with 15 bases remaining between them. As DNA, the CDR3 is TGTGCCACCCTTGACAGTTATCCCGGGGAGCTGTTTTTT. Amino acids: CATLDSYPGELFF.

The rearrangement links TRBV7-2 to TRBJ2-3; D may be TRBD2 (6 bases). Germline values: CDR1 SGHTA, CDR2 FQGNSA. Between the trimmed V and J ends, which lost 5 bases and 5 bases, there was a span of 17 bases. The CDR3 contains 15 residues. This CDR3 reads CASSLSGPTGDTQYF. The CDR3 DNA is TGTGCCAGCAGCCTTAGCGGTCCCACGGGAGATACGCAGTATTTT.

The chain combines TRBV3-1 (or the pseudogene TRBV3-2) with TRBJ2-5, with a possible D match to TRBD2 (5 bases). Trimming removed 4 bases from V and 2 bases from J, with 5 bases in between. The CDR3 has 12 amino acids. Germline V lookup: CDR1 LGHDT, CDR2 YNNKEL (reference sequence). CDR3 bases: TGTGCCAGCAGCCGACTACAAGAGACCCAGTACTTC. Translating it yields CASSRLQETQYF.

The chain employs TRBV3-1 (or the pseudogene TRBV3-2) and TRBJ1-1; D gene uncertain. Trimming took off 4 bases at V and 5 bases at J, with 11 bases between the two ends. This CDR3 has 13 residues. Germline CDR1 and CDR2: LGHDT and YNNKEL (reference sequence). Written as DNA, the CDR3 is TGTGCCAGCAGCCGAAGTCCGGGTACTGAAGCTTTCTTT. It encodes CASSRSPGTEAFF.

The chain carries TRBV6-5 and TRBJ2-2; a possible D gene is TRBD1 (6 bases). CDR1 is MNHEY, CDR2 SVGAGI, per germline. With 9 bases removed from V and 1 base from J, the gap between germline ends came to 15 bases. The CDR3 is 15 residues long. This CDR3 reads CARRIRTENTGELFF. The DNA of the CDR3 is TGTGCCAGGCGCATACGGACAGAGAACACCGGGGAGCTGTTTTTT.

The gene calls are TRBV27 and TRBJ2-5; possibly TRBD1 for D (5 bases). Trimming cost V 5 bases and J 5 bases, with 27 bases left between them. CDR3 size: 18 residues. CDR1 is MNHEY and CDR2 is SMNVEV in the germline V gene (reference sequence). The CDR3 spells CASSLSGQGRVVWETQYF. CDR3 coding DNA: TGTGCCAGCAGTCTTTCCGGGCAGGGAAGGGTTGTTTGGGAGACCCAGTACTTC.

The chain carries TRBV10-2 and TRBJ2-3; possible D gene TRBD1, 6 bases. V was pared by 4 bases and J by 2 bases, with 10 bases between. This CDR3 is built from 14 residues. Germline V CDR1 and CDR2: WSHSY, SAAADI. The CDR3 bases are TGCGCCAGCAGTGCGTCAGGGGCCACAGATACGCAGTATTTT. Translating it yields CASSASGATDTQYF.

This sequence joins TRBV11-2 and TRBJ1-2; D remains ambiguous. Trimming removed 1 base at V and 6 bases at J, with 12 bases between. The germline gives CDR1 SGHAT, CDR2 FQNNGV. CDR3 length equals 14 residues. CDR3 nucleotides: TGTGCCAGCAGCTTAGGATTGGGTCGGGATGGCTACACCTTC. Its translation: CASSLGLGRDGYTF.

The chain is built from TRBV18 and TRBJ2-5; D possibly corresponds to TRBD1 (5 bases). Trimming stripped 5 bases from V and 5 bases from J, with 18 bases between. The CDR3 has 15 residues. Per the germline V gene, CDR1 is KGHSH and CDR2 is LQKENI. The CDR3 region has the DNA TGTGCCAGCTCATTCACAGGCGGTATCAGGGAGACCCAGTACTTC. Protein: CASSFTGGIRETQYF.